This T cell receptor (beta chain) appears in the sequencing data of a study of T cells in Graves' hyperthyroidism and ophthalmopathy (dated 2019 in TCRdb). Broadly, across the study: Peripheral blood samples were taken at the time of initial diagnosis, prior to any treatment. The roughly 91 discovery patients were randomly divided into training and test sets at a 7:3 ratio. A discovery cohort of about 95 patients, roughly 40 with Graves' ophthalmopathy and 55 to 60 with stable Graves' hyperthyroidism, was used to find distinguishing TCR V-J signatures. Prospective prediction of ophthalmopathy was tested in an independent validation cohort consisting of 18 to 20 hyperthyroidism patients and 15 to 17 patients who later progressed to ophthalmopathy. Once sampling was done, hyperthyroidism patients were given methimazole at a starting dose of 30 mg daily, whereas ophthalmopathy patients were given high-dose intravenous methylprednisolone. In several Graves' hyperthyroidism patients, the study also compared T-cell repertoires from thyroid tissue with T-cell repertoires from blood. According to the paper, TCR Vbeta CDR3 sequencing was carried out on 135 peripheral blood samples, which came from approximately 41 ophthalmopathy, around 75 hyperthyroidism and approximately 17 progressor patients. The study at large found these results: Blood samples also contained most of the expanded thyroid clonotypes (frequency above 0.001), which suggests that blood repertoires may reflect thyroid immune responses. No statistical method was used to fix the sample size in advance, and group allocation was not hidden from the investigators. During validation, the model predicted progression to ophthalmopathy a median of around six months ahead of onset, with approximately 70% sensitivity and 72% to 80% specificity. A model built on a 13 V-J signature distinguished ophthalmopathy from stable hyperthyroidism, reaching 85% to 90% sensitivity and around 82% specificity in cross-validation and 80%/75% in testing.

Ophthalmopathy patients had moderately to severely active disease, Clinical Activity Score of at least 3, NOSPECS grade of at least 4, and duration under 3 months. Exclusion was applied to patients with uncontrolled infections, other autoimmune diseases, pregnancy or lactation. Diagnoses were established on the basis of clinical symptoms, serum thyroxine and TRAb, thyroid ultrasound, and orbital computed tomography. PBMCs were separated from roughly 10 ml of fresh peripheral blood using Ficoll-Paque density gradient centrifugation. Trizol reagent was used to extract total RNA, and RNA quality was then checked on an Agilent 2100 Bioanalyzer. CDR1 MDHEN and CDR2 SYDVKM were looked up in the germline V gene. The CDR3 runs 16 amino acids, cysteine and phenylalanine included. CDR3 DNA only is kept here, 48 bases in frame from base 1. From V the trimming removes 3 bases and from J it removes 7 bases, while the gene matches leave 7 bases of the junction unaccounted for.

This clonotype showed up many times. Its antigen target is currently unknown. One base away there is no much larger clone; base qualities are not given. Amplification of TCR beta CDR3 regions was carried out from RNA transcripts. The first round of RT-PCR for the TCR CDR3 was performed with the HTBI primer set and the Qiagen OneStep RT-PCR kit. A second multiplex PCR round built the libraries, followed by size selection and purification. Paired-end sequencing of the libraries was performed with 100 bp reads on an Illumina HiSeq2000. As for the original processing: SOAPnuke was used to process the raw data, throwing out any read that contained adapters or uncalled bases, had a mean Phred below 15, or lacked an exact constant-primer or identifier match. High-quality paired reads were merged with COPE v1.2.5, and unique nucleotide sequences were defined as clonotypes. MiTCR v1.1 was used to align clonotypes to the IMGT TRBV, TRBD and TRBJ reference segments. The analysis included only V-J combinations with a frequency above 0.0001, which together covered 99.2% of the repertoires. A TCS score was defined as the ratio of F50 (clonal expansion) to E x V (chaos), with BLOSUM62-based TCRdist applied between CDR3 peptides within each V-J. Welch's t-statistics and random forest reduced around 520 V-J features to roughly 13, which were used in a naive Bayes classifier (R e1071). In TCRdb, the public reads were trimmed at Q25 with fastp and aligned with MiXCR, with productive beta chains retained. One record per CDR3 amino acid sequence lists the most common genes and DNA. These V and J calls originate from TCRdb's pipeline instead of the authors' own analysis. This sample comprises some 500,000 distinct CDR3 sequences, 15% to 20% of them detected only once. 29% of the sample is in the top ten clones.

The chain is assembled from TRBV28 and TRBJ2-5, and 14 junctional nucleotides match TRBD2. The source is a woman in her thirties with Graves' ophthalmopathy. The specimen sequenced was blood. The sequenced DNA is TGTGCCAGCAGTTTCGGACTAGCGGGGGGCGGGGGGACCCAGTACTTC. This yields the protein CASSFGLAGGGGTQYF. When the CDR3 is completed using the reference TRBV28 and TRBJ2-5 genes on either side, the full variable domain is DVKVTQSSRYLVKRTGEKVFLECVQDMDHENMFWYRQDPGLGLRLIYFSYDVKMKEKGDIPEGYSVSREKKERFSLILESASTNQTSMYLCASSFGLAGGGGTQYFGPGTRLLVL.